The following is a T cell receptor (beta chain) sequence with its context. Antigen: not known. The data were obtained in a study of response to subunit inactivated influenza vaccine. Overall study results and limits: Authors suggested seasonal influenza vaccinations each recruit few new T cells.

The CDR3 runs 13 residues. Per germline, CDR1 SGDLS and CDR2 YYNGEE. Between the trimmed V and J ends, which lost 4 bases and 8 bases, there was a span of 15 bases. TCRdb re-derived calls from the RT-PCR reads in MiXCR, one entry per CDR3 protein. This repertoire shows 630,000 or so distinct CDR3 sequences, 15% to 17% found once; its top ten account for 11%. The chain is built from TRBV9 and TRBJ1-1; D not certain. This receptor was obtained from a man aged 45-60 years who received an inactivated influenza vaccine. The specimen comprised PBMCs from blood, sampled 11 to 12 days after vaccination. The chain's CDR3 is CASSSLSRAEAFF. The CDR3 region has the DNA TGTGCCAGCAGCTCACTGTCCCGGGCGGAAGCTTTCTTT.